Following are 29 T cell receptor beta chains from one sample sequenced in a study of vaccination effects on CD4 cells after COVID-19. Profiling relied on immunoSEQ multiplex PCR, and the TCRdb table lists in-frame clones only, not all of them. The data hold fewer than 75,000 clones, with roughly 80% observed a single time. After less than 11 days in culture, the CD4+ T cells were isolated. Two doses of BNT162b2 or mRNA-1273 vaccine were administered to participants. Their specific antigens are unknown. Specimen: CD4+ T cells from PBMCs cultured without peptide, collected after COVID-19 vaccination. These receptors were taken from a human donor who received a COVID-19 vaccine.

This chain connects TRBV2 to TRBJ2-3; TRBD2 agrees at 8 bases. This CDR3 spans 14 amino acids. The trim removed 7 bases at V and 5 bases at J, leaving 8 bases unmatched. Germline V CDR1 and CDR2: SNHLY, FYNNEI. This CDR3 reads CASTAGGSGDTQYF. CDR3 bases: TGTGCCAGCACGGCGGGGGGCAGCGGAGATACGCAGTATTTT.

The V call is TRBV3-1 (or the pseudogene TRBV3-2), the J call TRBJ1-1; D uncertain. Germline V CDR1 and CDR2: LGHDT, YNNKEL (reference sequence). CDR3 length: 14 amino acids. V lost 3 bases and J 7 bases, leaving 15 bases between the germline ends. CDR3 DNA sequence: TGTGCCAGCAGCCAGGGCAGCACCCCCTTTGAAGCTTTCTTT. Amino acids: CASSQGSTPFEAFF.

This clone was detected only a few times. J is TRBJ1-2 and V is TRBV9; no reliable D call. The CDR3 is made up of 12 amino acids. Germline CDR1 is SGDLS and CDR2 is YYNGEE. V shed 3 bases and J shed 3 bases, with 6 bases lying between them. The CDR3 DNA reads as TGTGCCAGCAGCGGGGCTTACTATGGCTACACCTTC. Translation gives CASSGAYYGYTF.

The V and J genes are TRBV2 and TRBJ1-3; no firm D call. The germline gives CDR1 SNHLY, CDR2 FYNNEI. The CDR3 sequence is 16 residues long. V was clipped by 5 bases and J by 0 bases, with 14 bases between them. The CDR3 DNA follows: TGTGCCAGCAGTATCCAGCGGTCGGACTCTGGAAACACCATATATTTT. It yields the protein CASSIQRSDSGNTIYF.

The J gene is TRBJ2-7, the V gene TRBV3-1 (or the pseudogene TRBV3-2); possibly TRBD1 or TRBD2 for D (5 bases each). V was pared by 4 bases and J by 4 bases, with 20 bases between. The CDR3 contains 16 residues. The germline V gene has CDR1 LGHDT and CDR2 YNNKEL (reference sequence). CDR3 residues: CASSLLSRGSHYEQYV. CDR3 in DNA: TGTGCCAGCAGCCTCCTCTCACGGGGCTCGCATTACGAGCAGTACGTC.

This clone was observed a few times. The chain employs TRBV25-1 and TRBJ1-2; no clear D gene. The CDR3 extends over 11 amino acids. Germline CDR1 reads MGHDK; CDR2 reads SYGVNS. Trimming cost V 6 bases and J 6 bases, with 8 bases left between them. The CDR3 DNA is TGTGCCAGCAGCCTTGGGGATGGCTACACCTTC. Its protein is CASSLGDGYTF.

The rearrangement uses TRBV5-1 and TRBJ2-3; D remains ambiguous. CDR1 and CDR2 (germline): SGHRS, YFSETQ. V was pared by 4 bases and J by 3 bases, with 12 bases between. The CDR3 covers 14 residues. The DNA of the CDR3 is TGCGCCAGCAGCCTTCGAACCGAGACAGATACGCAGTATTTT. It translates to CASSLRTETDTQYF.

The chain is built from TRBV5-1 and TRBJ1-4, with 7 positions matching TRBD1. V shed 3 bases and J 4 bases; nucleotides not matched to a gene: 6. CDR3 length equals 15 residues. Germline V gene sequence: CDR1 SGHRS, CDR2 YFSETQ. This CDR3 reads CASSWGDRDNEKLFF. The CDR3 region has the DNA TGCGCCAGCAGCTGGGGTGACAGGGATAATGAAAAACTGTTTTTT.

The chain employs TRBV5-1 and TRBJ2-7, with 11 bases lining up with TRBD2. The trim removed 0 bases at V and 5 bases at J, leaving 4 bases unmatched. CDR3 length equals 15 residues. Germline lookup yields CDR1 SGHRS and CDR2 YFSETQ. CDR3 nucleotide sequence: TGCGCCAGCAGCTTGGGACTAGCGGGGCGGAACGAGCAGTACGTC. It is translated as CASSLGLAGRNEQYV.

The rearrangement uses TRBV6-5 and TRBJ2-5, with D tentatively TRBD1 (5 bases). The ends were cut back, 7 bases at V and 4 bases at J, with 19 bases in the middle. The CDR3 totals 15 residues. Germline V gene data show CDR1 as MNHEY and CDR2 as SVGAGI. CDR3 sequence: CASIVRVGIGETQYF. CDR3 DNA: TGTGCCAGCATTGTCAGGGTCGGTATCGGAGAGACCCAGTACTTC.

Here the CDR3 reads CASSRQGLTDTQYF. In DNA, the CDR3 is TGCGCCAGCAGCCGACAGGGGTTGACAGATACGCAGTATTTT. The rearrangement uses TRBV4-1 and TRBJ2-3, with TRBD1 matching 8 bases. This CDR3 has 14 amino acids. Looked up from germline, CDR1 is MGHRA and CDR2 is YSYEKL. J lost 3 bases, V lost 4 bases, and 3 bases had no gene match.

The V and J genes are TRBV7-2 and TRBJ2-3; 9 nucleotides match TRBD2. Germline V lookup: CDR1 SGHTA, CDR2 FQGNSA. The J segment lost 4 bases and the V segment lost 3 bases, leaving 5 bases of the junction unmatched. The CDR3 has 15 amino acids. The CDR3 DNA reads TGTGCCAGCAGCTTGGCGGGGGGGCGTTCAGATACGCAGTATTTT. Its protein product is CASSLAGGRSDTQYF.

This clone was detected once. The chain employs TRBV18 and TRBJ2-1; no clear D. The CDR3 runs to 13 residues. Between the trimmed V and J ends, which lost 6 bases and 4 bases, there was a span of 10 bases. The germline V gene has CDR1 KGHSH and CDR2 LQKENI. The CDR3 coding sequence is TGTGCCAGCTCCGGCGCTAGGTACAATGAGCAGTTCTTC. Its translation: CASSGARYNEQFF.

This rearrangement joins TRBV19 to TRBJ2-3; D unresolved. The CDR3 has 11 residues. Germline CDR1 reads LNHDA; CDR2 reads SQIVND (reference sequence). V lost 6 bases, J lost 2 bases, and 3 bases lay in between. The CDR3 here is CASRNTDTQYF. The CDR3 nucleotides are TGTGCCAGTAGAAACACAGATACGCAGTATTTT.

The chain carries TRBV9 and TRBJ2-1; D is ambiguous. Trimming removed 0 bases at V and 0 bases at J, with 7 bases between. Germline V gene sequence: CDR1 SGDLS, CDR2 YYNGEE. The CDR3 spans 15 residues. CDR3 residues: CASSVEISSYNEQFF. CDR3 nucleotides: TGTGCCAGCAGCGTAGAGATTAGCTCCTACAATGAGCAGTTCTTC.

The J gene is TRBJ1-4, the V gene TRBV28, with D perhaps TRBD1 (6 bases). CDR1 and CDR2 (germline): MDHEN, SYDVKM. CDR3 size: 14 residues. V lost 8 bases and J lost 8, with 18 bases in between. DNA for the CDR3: TGTGCCAGCGGCCTGACAGGAACAAAAGAAAAACTGTTTTTT. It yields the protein CASGLTGTKEKLFF.

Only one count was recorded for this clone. As DNA, the CDR3 is TGTGCCAGCAGTGGTACGAGCACCGGGGAGCTGTTTTTT. It specifies CASSGTSTGELFF. The chain recombines TRBV5-6 with TRBJ2-2; no definite D call. Germline V gives CDR1 SGHDT, CDR2 YYEEEE. The CDR3 loop spans 13 amino acids. V was cut by 5 bases and J by 4 bases, with 9 bases left in between.

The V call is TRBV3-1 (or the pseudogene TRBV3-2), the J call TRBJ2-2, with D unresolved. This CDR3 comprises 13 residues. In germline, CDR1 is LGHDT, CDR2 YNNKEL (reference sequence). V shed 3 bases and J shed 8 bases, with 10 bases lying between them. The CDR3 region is CASSHTATGELFF. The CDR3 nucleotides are TGTGCCAGCAGCCACACGGCAACGGGGGAGCTGTTTTTT.

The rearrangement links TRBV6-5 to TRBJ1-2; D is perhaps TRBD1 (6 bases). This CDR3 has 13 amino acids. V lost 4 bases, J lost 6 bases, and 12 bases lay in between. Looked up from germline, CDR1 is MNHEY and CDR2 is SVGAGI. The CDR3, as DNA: TGTGCCAGCAGTTGGCCGGGGGCAGATGGCTACACCTTC. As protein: CASSWPGADGYTF.

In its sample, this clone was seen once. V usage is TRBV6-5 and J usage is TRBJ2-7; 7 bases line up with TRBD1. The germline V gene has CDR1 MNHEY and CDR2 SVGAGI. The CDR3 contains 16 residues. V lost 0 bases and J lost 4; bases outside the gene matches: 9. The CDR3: CASSYSYGTARYEQYV. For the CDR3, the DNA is TGTGCCAGCAGTTACTCGTACGGGACAGCAAGATACGAGCAGTACGTC.

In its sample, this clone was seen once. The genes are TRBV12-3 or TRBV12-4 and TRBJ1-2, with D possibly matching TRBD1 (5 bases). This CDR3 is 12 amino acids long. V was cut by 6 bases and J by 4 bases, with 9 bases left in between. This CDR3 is CASSQGGYGYTF. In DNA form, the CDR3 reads TGTGCCAGCAGCCAGGGTGGCTATGGCTACACCTTC.

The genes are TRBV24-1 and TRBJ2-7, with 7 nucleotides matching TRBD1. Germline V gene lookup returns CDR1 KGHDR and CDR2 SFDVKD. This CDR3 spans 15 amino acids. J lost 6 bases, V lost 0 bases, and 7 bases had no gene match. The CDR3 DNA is TGTGCCACCAGTGATTTGCGCGCAGGGGGACGCGAGCAGTACGTC. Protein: CATSDLRAGGREQYV.

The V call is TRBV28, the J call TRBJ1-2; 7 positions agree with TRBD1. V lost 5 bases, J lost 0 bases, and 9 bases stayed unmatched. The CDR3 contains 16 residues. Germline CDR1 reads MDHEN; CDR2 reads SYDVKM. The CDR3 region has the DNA TGTGCCAGCAGTCGACCTACAGGGACAGCTAACTATGGCTACACCTTC. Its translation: CASSRPTGTANYGYTF.

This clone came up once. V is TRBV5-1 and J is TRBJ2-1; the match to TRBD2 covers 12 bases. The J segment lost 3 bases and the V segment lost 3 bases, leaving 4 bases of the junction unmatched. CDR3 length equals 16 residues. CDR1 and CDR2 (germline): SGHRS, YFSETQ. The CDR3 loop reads CASSSETSGGYNEQFF. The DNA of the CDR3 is TGCGCCAGCAGCTCCGAGACTAGCGGGGGCTACAATGAGCAGTTCTTC.

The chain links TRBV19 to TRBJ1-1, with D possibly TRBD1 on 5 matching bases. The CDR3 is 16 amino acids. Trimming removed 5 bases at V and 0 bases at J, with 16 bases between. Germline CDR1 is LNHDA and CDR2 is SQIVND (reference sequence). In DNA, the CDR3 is TGTGCCAGTAGTCCGCGACAGAAACCCCTGAACACTGAAGCTTTCTTT. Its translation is CASSPRQKPLNTEAFF.

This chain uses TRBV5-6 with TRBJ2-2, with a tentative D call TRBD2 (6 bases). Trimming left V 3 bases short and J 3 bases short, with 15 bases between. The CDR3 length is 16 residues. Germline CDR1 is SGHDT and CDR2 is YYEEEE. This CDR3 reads CASSSLGGSDTGELFF. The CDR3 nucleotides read TGTGCCAGCAGCTCCCTGGGGGGTAGTGACACCGGGGAGCTGTTTTTT. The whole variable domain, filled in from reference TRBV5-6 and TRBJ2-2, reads DAGVTQSPTHLIKTRGQQVTLRCSPKSGHDTVSWYQQALGQGPQFIFQYYEEEERQRGNFPDRFSGHQFPNYSSELNVNALLLGDSALYLCASSSLGGSDTGELFFGEGSRLTVL.

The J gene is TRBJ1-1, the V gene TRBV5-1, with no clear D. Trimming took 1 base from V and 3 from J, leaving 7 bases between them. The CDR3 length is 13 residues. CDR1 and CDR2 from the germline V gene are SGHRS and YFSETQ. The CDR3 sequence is CASSLRAYTEAFF. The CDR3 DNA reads TGCGCCAGCAGCTTGAGGGCCTACACTGAAGCTTTCTTT.

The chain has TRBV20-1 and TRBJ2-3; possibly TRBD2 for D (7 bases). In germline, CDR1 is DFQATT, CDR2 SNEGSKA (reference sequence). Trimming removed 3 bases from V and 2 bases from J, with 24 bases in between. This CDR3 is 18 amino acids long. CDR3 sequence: CSASGRGGVRGHTDTQYF. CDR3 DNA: TGCAGTGCTAGTGGTCGGGGCGGGGTGCGGGGGCACACAGATACGCAGTATTTT.

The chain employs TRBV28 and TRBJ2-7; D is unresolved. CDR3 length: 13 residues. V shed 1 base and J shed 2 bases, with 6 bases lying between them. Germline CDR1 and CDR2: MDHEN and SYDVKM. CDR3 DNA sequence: TGTGCCAGCAGTTTATACGGAGCCTACGAGCAGTACGTC. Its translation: CASSLYGAYEQYV.